This TCR beta chain derives from a study of CD8 T cells in ankylosing spondylitis (dated by TCRdb to 2017 to 2019). A note on the overall study: To find TCR variants linked to disease, the study profiled T cell receptor beta repertoires in ankylosing spondylitis patients and healthy donors. The whole study cohort included over a hundred healthy donors and 20 to 30 ankylosing spondylitis patients. Samples of peripheral blood were taken, and for ankylosing spondylitis patients, synovial fluid was collected as well.

This clonotype was observed at least ten times. Its antigen is currently not known. Nothing much larger sits one base from this clone, and base qualities are not available. The instrument was an Illumina HiSeq 2500. Quantitative 5'-RACE with molecular barcodes was the method used to prepare the TCR beta libraries. For the original study's pipeline: To identify disease-linked TCR variants, a new computational method was used, one built on a probabilistic model of VDJ rearrangement. TCRdb trimmed public reads at Q25 via fastp, called clones via MiXCR and kept in-frame beta chains. CDR3 protein sequences are deduplicated, and each keeps its most common genes and DNA. It is TCRdb's table, rather than the study itself, that gives the V and J calls and clone size. A total of about 250,000 distinct CDR3 sequences appear in this sample, around 25% of them only once. The ten largest clones represent roughly 0.67% of the sample.

CDR1 SGHVS and CDR2 FQNEAQ are derived from the germline V gene. At the junction V is shortened by 3 bases and J by 3 bases, with 9 bases in between. The CDR3 covers 13 residues, taking in both the cysteine and the phenylalanine. Here the CDR3 DNA is all that survives: 39 bases in frame from base 1. Here is what the overall study found, with its caveats: A CD8+ phenotype was shown by the disease-linked clones, which were found at relatively low frequencies in peripheral blood. Some of the motif variants had been reported before in the synovial fluid and blood of reactive arthritis patients, a finding that suggests common disease-initiation mechanisms. A TCR beta motif of several highly homologous amino acid variants appeared characteristic of blood from ankylosing spondylitis patients. Significant enrichment of the disease-linked clones was reported in matched synovial fluid samples from ankylosing spondylitis patients.

The chain joins TRBV7-8 to TRBJ2-7; D gene: possibly TRBD1, on 5 matching bases. The sequenced sample consisted of blood, either unsorted or a sorted T cell fraction (not recorded which). The TCR sequence derives from a male donor with ankylosing spondylitis or in good health (not recorded which). CDR3 sequence: CASSFGQGYEQYF. The nucleotide sequence reads TGTGCCAGCAGCTTCGGGCAGGGCTACGAGCAGTACTTC.